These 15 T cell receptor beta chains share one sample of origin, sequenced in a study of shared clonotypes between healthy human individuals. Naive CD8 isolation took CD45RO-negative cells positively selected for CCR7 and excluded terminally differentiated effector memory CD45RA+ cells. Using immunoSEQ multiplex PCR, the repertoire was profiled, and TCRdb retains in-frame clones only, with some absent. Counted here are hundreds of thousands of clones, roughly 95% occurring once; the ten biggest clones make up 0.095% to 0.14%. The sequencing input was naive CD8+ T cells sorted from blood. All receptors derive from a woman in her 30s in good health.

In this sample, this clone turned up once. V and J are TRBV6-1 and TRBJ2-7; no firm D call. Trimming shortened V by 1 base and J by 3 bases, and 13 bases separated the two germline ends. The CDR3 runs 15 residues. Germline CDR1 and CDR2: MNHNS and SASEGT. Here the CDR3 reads CASSEVVTPNYEQYF. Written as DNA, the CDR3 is TGTGCCAGCAGTGAAGTCGTCACCCCGAACTACGAGCAGTACTTC.

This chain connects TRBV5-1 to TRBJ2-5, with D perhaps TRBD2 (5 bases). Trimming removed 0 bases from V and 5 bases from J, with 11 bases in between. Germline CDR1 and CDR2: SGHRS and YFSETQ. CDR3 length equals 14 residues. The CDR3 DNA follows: TGCGCCAGCAGCTTGGGCTTCGGGGAGGAGACCCAGTACTTC. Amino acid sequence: CASSLGFGEETQYF.

In DNA, the CDR3 is TGCGCCAGCAGCTGGCGCGGGACTAGCGGGGCCCGCACAGATACGCAGTATTTT. Its translation: CASSWRGTSGARTDTQYF. The chain uses TRBV5-1 and TRBJ2-3; TRBD2 matches 13 bases. The V and J ends lost 3 bases and 1 base, in that order; junction bases with no gene match: 8. The V gene's germline CDR1 is SGHRS and CDR2 YFSETQ. This CDR3 contains 18 residues.

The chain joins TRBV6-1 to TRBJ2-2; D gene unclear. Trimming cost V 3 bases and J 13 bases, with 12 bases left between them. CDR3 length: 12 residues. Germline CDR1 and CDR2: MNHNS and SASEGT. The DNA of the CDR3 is TGTGCCAGCAGTGACTTTACGACGAGGCTGTTTTTT. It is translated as CASSDFTTRLFF.

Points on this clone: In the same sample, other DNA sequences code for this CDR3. The CDR3 DNA reads as TGTGCCAGTAGTATGAGCGGGAGCTCCTACGAGCAGTACTTC. This gives the protein CASSMSGSSYEQYF. V and J are TRBV19 and TRBJ2-7, with TRBD2 matching 8 bases. Trimming removed 3 bases from V and 0 bases from J; junction bases left unmatched: 1. CDR3 length: 14 residues. Looked up from germline, CDR1 is LNHDA and CDR2 is SQIVND (reference sequence).

The chain's CDR3 is CASSLGPGQGASPLHF. CDR3 in DNA: TGTGCCAGCAGTTTAGGCCCGGGACAGGGAGCCTCACCCCTCCACTTT. The chain employs TRBV27 and TRBJ1-6; 9 bases align to TRBD1. The CDR3 sequence is 16 residues long. J gave up 10 bases and V 2 bases, and 9 bases lay outside the gene matches. In germline, CDR1 is MNHEY, CDR2 SMNVEV (reference sequence).

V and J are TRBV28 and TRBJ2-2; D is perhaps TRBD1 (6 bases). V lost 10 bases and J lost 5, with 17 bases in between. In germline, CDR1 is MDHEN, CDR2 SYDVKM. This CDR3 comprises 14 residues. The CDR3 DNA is TGTGCCACCAATCCAGGGGTCAGAACCGGGGAGCTGTTTTTT. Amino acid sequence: CATNPGVRTGELFF.

The CDR3: CASSYSGPGGINEQFF. The CDR3 DNA reads as TGTGCCAGCAGTTACTCAGGTCCGGGGGGAATCAATGAGCAGTTCTTC. The chain couples TRBV6-5 to TRBJ2-1; TRBD2 agrees at 7 bases. The germline CDR1 and CDR2 sequences are MNHEY and SVGAGI. The CDR3 runs 16 residues. V shed 0 bases, J shed 6 bases, and the junction held 8 bases outside the gene matches.

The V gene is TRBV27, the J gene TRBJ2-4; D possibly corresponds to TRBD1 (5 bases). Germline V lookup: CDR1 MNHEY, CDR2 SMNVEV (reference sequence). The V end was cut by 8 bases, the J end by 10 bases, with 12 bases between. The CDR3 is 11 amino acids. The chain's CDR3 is CASRKRGIQYF. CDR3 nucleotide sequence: TGTGCCAGCCGAAAAAGGGGTATTCAGTACTTC.

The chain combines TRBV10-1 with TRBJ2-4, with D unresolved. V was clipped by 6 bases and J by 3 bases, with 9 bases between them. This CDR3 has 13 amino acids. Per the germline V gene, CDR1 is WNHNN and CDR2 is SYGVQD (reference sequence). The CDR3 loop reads CASRPDGKNIQYF. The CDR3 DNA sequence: TGCGCCAGCAGACCGGACGGCAAAAACATTCAGTACTTC.

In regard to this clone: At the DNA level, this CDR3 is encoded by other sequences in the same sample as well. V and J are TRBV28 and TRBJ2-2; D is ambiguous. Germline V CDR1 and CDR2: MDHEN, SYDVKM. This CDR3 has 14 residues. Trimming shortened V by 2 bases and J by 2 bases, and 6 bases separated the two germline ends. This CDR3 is CASSLAANTGELFF. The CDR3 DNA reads TGTGCCAGCAGTTTAGCGGCCAACACCGGGGAGCTGTTTTTT. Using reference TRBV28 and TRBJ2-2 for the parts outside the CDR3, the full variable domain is DVKVTQSSRYLVKRTGEKVFLECVQDMDHENMFWYRQDPGLGLRLIYFSYDVKMKEKGDIPEGYSVSREKKERFSLILESASTNQTSMYLCASSLAANTGELFFGEGSRLTVL.

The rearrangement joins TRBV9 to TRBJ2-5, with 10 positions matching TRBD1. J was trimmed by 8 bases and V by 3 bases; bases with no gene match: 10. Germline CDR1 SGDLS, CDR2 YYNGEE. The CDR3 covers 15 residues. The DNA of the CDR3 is TGTGCCAGCAGCGCGGCAACGGGGACAGGGGAAACCCAGTACTTC. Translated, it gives CASSAATGTGETQYF.

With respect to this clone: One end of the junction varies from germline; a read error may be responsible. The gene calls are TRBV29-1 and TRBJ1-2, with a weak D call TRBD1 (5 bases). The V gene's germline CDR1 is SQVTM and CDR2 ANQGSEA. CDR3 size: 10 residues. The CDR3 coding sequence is TGCAGCGTTGAAGGAGCGGGGCCAGACTTC. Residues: CSVEGAGPDF.

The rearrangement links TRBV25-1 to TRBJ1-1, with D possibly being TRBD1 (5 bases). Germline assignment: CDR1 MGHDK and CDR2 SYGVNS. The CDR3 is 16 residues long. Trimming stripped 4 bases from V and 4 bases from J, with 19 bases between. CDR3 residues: CASSAGAWGVGTEAFF. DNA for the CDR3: TGTGCCAGCAGTGCTGGGGCTTGGGGTGTAGGCACTGAAGCTTTCTTT.

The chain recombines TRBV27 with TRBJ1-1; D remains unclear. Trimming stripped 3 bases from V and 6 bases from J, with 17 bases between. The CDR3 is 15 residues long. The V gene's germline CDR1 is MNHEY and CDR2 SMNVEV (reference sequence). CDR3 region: CASSLTTWGSAEAFF. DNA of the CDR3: TGTGCCAGCAGTTTGACGACATGGGGTTCGGCTGAAGCTTTCTTT.